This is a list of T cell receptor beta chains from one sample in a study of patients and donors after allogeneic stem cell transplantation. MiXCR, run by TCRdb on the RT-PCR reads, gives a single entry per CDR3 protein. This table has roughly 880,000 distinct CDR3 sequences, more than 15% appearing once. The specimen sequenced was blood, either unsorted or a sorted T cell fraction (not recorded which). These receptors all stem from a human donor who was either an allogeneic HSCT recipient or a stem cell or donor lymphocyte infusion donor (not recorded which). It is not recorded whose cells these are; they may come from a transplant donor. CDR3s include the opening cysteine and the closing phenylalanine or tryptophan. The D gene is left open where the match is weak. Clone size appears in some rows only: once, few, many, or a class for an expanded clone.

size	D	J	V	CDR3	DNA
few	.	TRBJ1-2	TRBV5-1	CASSPPQGYGHTF	TGCGCCAGCAGCCCCCCCCAGGGGTATGGGCACACCTTC
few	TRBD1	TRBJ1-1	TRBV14	CASSQDIGGLTEAFF	TGTGCCAGCAGCCAAGATATAGGGGGCCTCACTGAAGCTTTCTTT
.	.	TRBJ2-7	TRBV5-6	CASSLGRGLSGSSYEQYF	TGTGCCAGCAGCTTGGGCAGGGGGTTAAGCGGGAGCTCCTACGAGCAGTACTTC
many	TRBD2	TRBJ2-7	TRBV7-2	CASSSGLAGFYEQYF	TGTGCCAGCAGCTCGGGACTAGCGGGGTTCTACGAGCAGTACTTC
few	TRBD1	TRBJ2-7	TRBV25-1	CASSESRGQEVYEQYF	TGTGCCAGCAGTGAATCGCGGGGACAGGAAGTCTACGAGCAGTACTTC
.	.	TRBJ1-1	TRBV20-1	CSPLMGAFF	TGCAGTCCCTTAATGGGGGCTTTCTTT
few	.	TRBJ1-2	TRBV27	CASSPQGEGVYGYTF	TGTGCCAGCAGTCCACAGGGAGAGGGAGTTTATGGCTACACCTTC
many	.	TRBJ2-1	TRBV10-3	CAISLDNEQFF	TGTGCCATCAGCTTGGACAATGAGCAGTTCTTC
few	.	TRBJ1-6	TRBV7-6	CASSLAHRAASGSPLHF	TGTGCCAGCAGCTTAGCGCACAGGGCGGCCTCCGGGTCACCCCTCCACTTT
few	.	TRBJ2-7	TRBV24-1	CATSDSTGAGVSYEQYF	TGTGCCACCAGTGATAGCACCGGGGCAGGCGTATCCTACGAGCAGTACTTC
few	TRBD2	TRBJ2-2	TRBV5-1	CASSPGFAGGRSTGELFF	TGCGCCAGCAGCCCCGGTTTTGCGGGGGGGCGAAGCACCGGGGAGCTGTTTTTT
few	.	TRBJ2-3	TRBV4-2	CASSHEPISTDTQYF	TGTGCCAGCAGCCATGAGCCGATTAGCACAGATACGCAGTATTTT
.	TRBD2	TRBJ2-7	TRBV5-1	CASRASGYEQYF	TGCGCCAGCAGGGCTAGCGGTTACGAGCAGTACTTC
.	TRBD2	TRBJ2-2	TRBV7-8	CASSLWASGGYSNTGELFF	TGTGCCAGCAGCTTATGGGCTAGCGGGGGATACTCGAACACCGGGGAGCTGTTTTTT
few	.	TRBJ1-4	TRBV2	CASLGGGEKLFF	TGTGCCAGCCTCGGGGGGGGTGAAAAACTGTTTTTT
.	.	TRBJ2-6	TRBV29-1	CSVEDRGLISGANVLTF	TGCAGCGTTGAAGATCGGGGACTCATCTCTGGGGCCAACGTCCTGACTTTC
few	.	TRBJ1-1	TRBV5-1	CASSFEAFF	TGCGCCAGCAGCTTCGAAGCTTTCTTT
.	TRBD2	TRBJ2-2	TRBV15	CATSRDLSAGGMRTGELFF	TGTGCCACCAGCAGAGATTTGTCGGCGGGAGGGATGAGAACCGGGGAGCTGTTTTTT
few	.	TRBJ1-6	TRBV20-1	CSGRNRDNSPLHF	TGCAGTGGAAGAAACAGGGACAATTCACCCCTCCACTTT
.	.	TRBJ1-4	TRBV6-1	CASSPGGGGTATNEKLFF	TGTGCCAGCAGCCCCGGGGGAGGAGGAACCGCAACTAATGAAAAACTGTTTTTT
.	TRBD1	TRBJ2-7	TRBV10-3	CAISEGDRGLSYEQYF	TGTGCCATCAGTGAGGGGGACAGGGGGCTCTCCTACGAGCAGTACTTC
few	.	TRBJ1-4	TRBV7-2	CASSLGGPGEKLFF	TGTGCCAGCAGCTTAGGAGGCCCGGGGGAAAAGCTGTTTTTT
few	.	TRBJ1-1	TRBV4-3	CASSQVRGMAIMNTEAFF	TGCGCCAGCAGCCAAGTCAGGGGCATGGCTATTATGAACACTGAAGCTTTCTTT
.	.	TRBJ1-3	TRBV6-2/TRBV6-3	CASSRGESAGNTIYF	TGTGCCAGCAGCCGCGGGGAGTCCGCCGGAAACACCATATATTTT
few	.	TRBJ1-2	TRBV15	CATSRDGMHHTF	TGTGCCACCAGCAGAGATGGTATGCATCACACCTTC
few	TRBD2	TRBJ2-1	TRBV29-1	CSFQRRLAGGNEQFF	TGCAGCTTCCAGAGGCGACTAGCGGGAGGCAATGAGCAGTTCTTC
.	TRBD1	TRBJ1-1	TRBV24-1	CATSVTGAAGEAFF	TGTGCCACCAGTGTCACAGGGGCCGCGGGTGAAGCTTTCTTT
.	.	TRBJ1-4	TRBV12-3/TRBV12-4	CASSPGRVRSEKLFF	TGTGCCAGCAGCCCCGGGAGGGTTCGGAGTGAAAAACTGTTTTTT
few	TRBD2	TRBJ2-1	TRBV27	CASSIAGADNEQFF	TGTGCCAGCAGCATAGCGGGGGCCGACAATGAGCAGTTCTTC
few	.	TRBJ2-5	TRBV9	CASSGPRAETQYF	TGTGCCAGCAGCGGACCCAGGGCTGAGACCCAGTACTTC
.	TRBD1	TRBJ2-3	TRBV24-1	CATSLSTGGIRHTQYF	TGTGCCACCAGTCTTTCGACAGGGGGGATTAGACATACGCAGTATTTT
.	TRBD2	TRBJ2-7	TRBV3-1	CASSHRPRRAGAYEQYF	TGTGCCAGCAGCCATCGCCCTCGACGAGCGGGAGCCTACGAGCAGTACTTC
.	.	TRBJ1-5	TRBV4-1	CASSQGPANQPQHF	TGCGCCAGCAGCCAAGGACCGGCCAATCAGCCCCAGCATTTT
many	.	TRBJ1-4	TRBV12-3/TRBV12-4	CASSLNGLANEKLFF	TGTGCCAGCAGTTTAAATGGGCTCGCTAATGAAAAACTGTTTTTT
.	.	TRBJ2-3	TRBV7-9	CASISPLQSSTDTQYF	TGTGCCAGCATCTCCCCCCTACAGAGTTCCACAGATACGCAGTATTTT
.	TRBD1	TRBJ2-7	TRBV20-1	CSASPPGGQGKGVYEQYF	TGCAGTGCTAGCCCTCCCGGTGGACAGGGCAAGGGTGTCTACGAGCAGTACTTC
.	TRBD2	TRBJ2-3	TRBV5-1	CASSLALAGASDTQYF	TGCGCCAGCAGCTTGGCCCTAGCGGGAGCCTCAGATACGCAGTATTTT
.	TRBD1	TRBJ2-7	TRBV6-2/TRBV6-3	CASNKNRDRGQGASYEQYF	TGTGCCAGCAATAAGAACCGGGACAGGGGGCAAGGAGCGTCTTACGAGCAGTACTTC
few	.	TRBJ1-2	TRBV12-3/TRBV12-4	CASSWGTGNYGYTF	TGTGCCAGCAGCTGGGGCACAGGGAACTATGGCTACACCTTC
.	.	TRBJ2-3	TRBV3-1	CASSRLNADTQYF	TGTGCCAGCAGCCGTTTAAACGCAGATACGCAGTATTTT
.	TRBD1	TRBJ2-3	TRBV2	CASKGQESTDTQYF	TGTGCCAGCAAAGGACAGGAGAGCACAGATACGCAGTATTTT
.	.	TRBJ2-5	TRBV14	CASSQFPGLRNQETQYF	TGTGCCAGCAGCCAGTTTCCGGGACTGAGGAACCAAGAGACCCAGTACTTC
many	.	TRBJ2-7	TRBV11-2	CASSTAYEQYF	TGTGCCAGCAGCACCGCCTACGAGCAGTACTTC
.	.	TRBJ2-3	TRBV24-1	CATSARAITDTQYF	TGTGCCACCAGTGCAAGGGCAATAACAGATACGCAGTATTTT
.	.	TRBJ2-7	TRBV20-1	CSAQTEYEQYF	TGCAGTGCCCAGACAGAGTACGAGCAGTACTTC